A single sample gave rise to the 32 T cell receptor beta chains below, sequenced in a study of prognosis after radiotherapy for stage I lung cancer. Genomic DNA served as the source from which two-round multiplex PCR generated TCR beta CDR3 amplicons. Specific primers for each TRBV and TRBJ gene were what first-round PCR used. TCRdb processed the multiplex PCR reads anew with MiXCR; each CDR3 protein has one entry. The sample carries fewer than 25,000 distinct CDR3 sequences, 50% recorded once. This specimen was PBMCs, taken before or after stereotactic body radiation therapy (not recorded which). These receptors were taken from a donor older than 45 with non-small cell lung cancer.

About this clonotype: The CDR3 ends on some other residue instead of the conserved phenylalanine or tryptophan, so this is likely a read error. V usage is TRBV12-3 or TRBV12-4 and J usage is TRBJ2-3, with D hard to call. The CDR3 runs 12 residues. Trimming removed 3 bases from V and 0 bases from J, with 1 base in between. The CDR3 loop is CASSFSTDTQYL. As DNA, the CDR3 is TGTGCCAGCAGTTTCAGCACAGATACGCAGTATCTT.

This clonotype was seen ten or more times. V and J are TRBV6-1 and TRBJ2-3; D is unresolved. V gave up 2 bases and J gave up 8 bases, with 5 bases separating them. Germline V gene sequence: CDR1 MNHNS, CDR2 SASEGT. The CDR3 contains 11 residues. The chain's CDR3 is CASSETFTQYF. CDR3 DNA sequence: TGTGCCAGCAGTGAAACGTTTACGCAGTATTTT.

As regards this clonotype: One end of the junction fails to match germline, which may point to a read error. The chain joins TRBV15 to TRBJ2-2; D unresolved. The CDR3 sequence is 14 residues long. CDR1 is LNHNV, CDR2 YYDKDF, per germline (reference sequence). This chain's CDR3 is CSTGRDSAAGELFF. The CDR3 DNA follows: TGTTCCACCGGCAGAGATTCTGCAGCCGGGGAGCTGTTTTTT.

Points on this clonotype: Possible read error: a much larger clone is one base away. V is TRBV6-4 and J is TRBJ2-2, with D hard to call. Per the germline V gene, CDR1 is MRHNA and CDR2 is SNTAGT. The V gene lost 8 bases and the J gene lost 4 bases, with 14 bases spanning the gap. The CDR3 extends over 14 amino acids. This chain's CDR3 is CASGPDIFTGELFF. Here the CDR3 DNA reads TGTGCCAGCGGACCTGACATATTCACCGGGGAGCTGTTTTTT.

A note on this clonotype: Only one base separates this from a far larger clonotype, so it likely reflects a read error. The chain links TRBV7-2 to TRBJ2-2, with D perhaps matching TRBD1 (5 bases). CDR1 and CDR2 (germline): SGHTA, FQGNSA. CDR3 length: 13 amino acids. V was pared by 5 bases and J by 4 bases, with 8 bases between. The CDR3 sequence: CASSRQCTGELFF. Written as DNA, the CDR3 is TGTGCCAGCAGCCGACAGTGCACCGGGGAGCTGTTTTTT. Together with reference TRBV7-2 and TRBJ2-2, the CDR3 gives the full variable domain: GAGVSQSPSNKVTEKGKDVELRCDPISGHTALYWYRQSLGQGLEFLIYFQGNSAPDKSGLPSDRFSAERTGGSVSTLTIQRTQQEDSAVYLCASSRQCTGELFFGEGSRLTVL.

This clonotype was counted many times. One end of the junction is discordant with germline, which a read error may explain. V is TRBV9 and J is TRBJ2-7, with D possibly TRBD2 on 7 matching bases. This CDR3 has 13 residues. Germline CDR1 and CDR2: SGDLS and YYNGEE. CDR3 bases: TGTGCCAGCAGCACCTCTAGCGGAGGGGACATGCACTTC. Translating gives CASSTSSGGDMHF.

This clonotype appeared many times. The chain recombines TRBV5-1 with TRBJ1-1; perhaps TRBD1 as D (6 bases). Trimming took 4 bases from V and 0 from J, leaving 19 bases between them. This CDR3 spans 17 amino acids. Germline CDR1 SGHRS, CDR2 YFSETQ. CDR3 coding DNA: TGCGCCAGCAGCCGGATAACAGGGCCCGGCATGAACACTGAAGCTTTCTTT. The encoded protein is CASSRITGPGMNTEAFF. The whole variable domain, filled in from reference TRBV5-1 and TRBJ1-1, reads KAGVTQTPRYLIKTRGQQVTLSCSPISGHRSVSWYQQTPGQGLQFLFEYFSETQRNKGNFPGRFSGRQFSNSRSEMNVSTLELGDSALYLCASSRITGPGMNTEAFFGQGTRLTVV.

The J gene is TRBJ2-1, the V gene TRBV5-8; D gene uncertain. Trimming removed 0 bases from V and 6 bases from J, with 19 bases in between. CDR1 and CDR2 from the germline V gene are SGHTS and YDEGEE. CDR3 length: 17 residues. The CDR3 DNA reads TGTGCCAGCAGCTTGGACTTCGGGCTGAGTTGGGTCAATGAGCAGTTCTTC. Its protein product is CASSLDFGLSWVNEQFF.

At least ten counts were recorded for this clonotype. The CDR3: CASSPGQGSEKLFF. The CDR3 DNA sequence: TGTGCCAGCAGTCCGGGACAGGGAAGTGAAAAACTGTTTTTT. The chain links TRBV27 to TRBJ1-4; 9 positions agree with TRBD1. The length of the CDR3 is 14 residues. Germline V lookup: CDR1 MNHEY, CDR2 SMNVEV (reference sequence). V lost 5 bases and J lost 7; bases outside the gene matches: 5.

The chain joins TRBV28 to TRBJ2-7; D ambiguous. Germline loops: CDR1 MDHEN, CDR2 SYDVKM. The V end lost 3 bases, the J end lost 3 bases, and 9 bases lay between the germline ends. The CDR3 spans 13 residues. CDR3 bases: TGTGCCAGCAGTTTCGGCCTAGACTACGAGCAGTACTTC. This gives the protein CASSFGLDYEQYF. The full variable domain, completed using reference TRBV28 and TRBJ2-7, is DVKVTQSSRYLVKRTGEKVFLECVQDMDHENMFWYRQDPGLGLRLIYFSYDVKMKEKGDIPEGYSVSREKKERFSLILESASTNQTSMYLCASSFGLDYEQYFGPGTRLTVT.

The gene calls are TRBV6-4 and TRBJ1-5; TRBD1 matches 10 bases. CDR1 is MRHNA, CDR2 SNTAGT, per germline. The CDR3 extends over 17 amino acids. The ends lost 6 bases at V and 6 bases at J; junction bases unmatched: 14. CDR3 in amino acids: CASRSGQGERKPQPQHF. CDR3 nucleotides: TGTGCCAGCAGAAGCGGACAGGGGGAACGCAAGCCTCAGCCCCAGCATTTT.

This clonotype was seen at least ten times. The J gene is TRBJ2-5, the V gene TRBV9; 7 bases match TRBD2. J gave up 5 bases and V 3 bases, and 10 bases lay outside the gene matches. The CDR3 has 15 amino acids. CDR1 and CDR2 from the germline V gene are SGDLS and YYNGEE. The CDR3 sequence is CASSANGLEGETQYF. DNA for the CDR3: TGTGCCAGCAGCGCCAACGGACTAGAGGGGGAGACCCAGTACTTC.

The DNA of the CDR3 is TGTGCCAGCAGCCAGGGACAGTCACCTCAAGAGACCCAGTACTTC. Translated: CASSQGQSPQETQYF. The chain uses TRBV11-2 and TRBJ2-5; 7 bases fit TRBD1. Germline V gene lookup returns CDR1 SGHAT and CDR2 FQNNGV. The CDR3 contains 15 residues. J was trimmed by 2 bases and V by 5 bases; bases with no gene match: 8.

This clonotype has at least ten counts. A clone one base away is much larger, so this may be a read error. V usage is TRBV6-1 and J usage is TRBJ1-6, with a tentative D call TRBD1 (5 bases). In germline, CDR1 is MNHNS, CDR2 SASEGT. The CDR3 sequence is 14 residues long. Trimming left V 7 bases short and J 3 bases short, with 10 bases between. This CDR3 reads CASTGSSYNSPLHF. The CDR3 DNA reads TGTGCCAGCACAGGGTCTAGCTATAATTCACCCCTCCACTTT.

This clonotype was found many times. V is TRBV12-3 or TRBV12-4 and J is TRBJ2-6, with no clear D. Trimming removed 2 bases from V and 7 bases from J, with 15 bases in between. There are 16 residues in the CDR3. The CDR3 nucleotides are TGTGCCAGCAGTTTATTTGGTTCACCGAGAGCCAACGTCCTGACTTTC. It encodes CASSLFGSPRANVLTF.

This clonotype was detected many times. The chain combines TRBV24-1 with TRBJ2-3; the match to TRBD1 covers 9 bases. Germline CDR1 and CDR2: KGHDR and SFDVKD. CDR3 size: 17 residues. V was pared by 2 bases and J by 5 bases, with 10 bases of the junction left unmatched. This CDR3 reads CATSDYGTGRVKDTQYF. Here the CDR3 DNA reads TGTGCCACCAGTGATTACGGGACAGGGAGGGTGAAAGATACGCAGTATTTT.

The chain recombines TRBV11-2 with TRBJ2-7; no clear D gene. The length of the CDR3 is 14 residues. The germline V gene has CDR1 SGHAT and CDR2 FQNNGV. The V and J ends lost 4 bases and 4 bases respectively, with 14 bases between them. The CDR3 nucleotides read TGTGCCAGCAGCTCCGGTACCGCCCTTTACGAGCAGTACTTC. Protein: CASSSGTALYEQYF. Looking up the rest from reference TRBV11-2 and TRBJ2-7 gives the full variable domain: EAGVAQSPRYKIIEKRQSVAFWCNPISGHATLYWYQQILGQGPKLLIQFQNNGVVDDSQLPKDRFSAERLKGVDSTLKIQPAKLEDSAVYLCASSSGTALYEQYFGPGTRLTVT.

The gene calls are TRBV2 and TRBJ2-5; TRBD2 aligns across 7 bases. Germline CDR1 is SNHLY and CDR2 is FYNNEI. CDR3 length: 15 residues. Losses at the gene ends were 3 bases for V and 5 bases for J; bases not matched to a gene: 9. CDR3 bases: TGTGCCAGCAGTGATCCGGGAGGTCCGGGGGAGACCCAGTACTTC. Encoded protein: CASSDPGGPGETQYF.

This chain connects TRBV12-3 or TRBV12-4 to TRBJ2-7; a possible D gene is TRBD2 (6 bases). The CDR3 consists of 13 residues. V dropped 7 bases and J dropped 6 bases, with 16 bases sitting between them. The CDR3 protein is CASTTLRGGEQYF. In DNA, the CDR3 is TGTGCCAGCACCACACTTAGGGGAGGCGAGCAGTACTTC.

This chain joins TRBV28 and TRBJ1-2; D call uncertain. V dropped 10 bases and J dropped 5 bases, with 20 bases sitting between them. Looked up from germline, CDR1 is MDHEN and CDR2 is SYDVKM. The CDR3 is made up of 14 amino acids. CDR3 residues: CANSIGPRMYGYTF. CDR3 DNA sequence: TGTGCCAACTCAATTGGGCCGCGAATGTATGGCTACACCTTC.

In its sample, this clonotype was seen many times. The gene calls are TRBV29-1 and TRBJ2-2; weak D call: TRBD2 (5 bases). Germline CDR1 and CDR2: SQVTM and ANQGSEA. Trimming pared 7 bases from V and 6 bases from J, leaving 12 bases between. This CDR3 comprises 12 residues. The CDR3 loop reads CSAYDGAGELFF. The CDR3 region has the DNA TGCAGCGCCTACGACGGGGCCGGGGAGCTGTTTTTT.

The chain couples TRBV7-2 to TRBJ2-1, with 7 bases that match TRBD1. J was trimmed by 5 bases and V by 5 bases; bases with no gene match: 9. CDR1 is SGHTA, CDR2 FQGNSA, per germline. The CDR3 sequence is 15 residues long. CDR3 sequence (DNA): TGTGCCAGCAGCCGCGACAGGGAACGAAACAATGAGCAGTTCTTC. Residues: CASSRDRERNNEQFF.

This clonotype was seen many times. V gene TRBV6-2 or TRBV6-3 combines with J gene TRBJ2-1; D gene ambiguous. The CDR3 is made up of 17 amino acids. CDR1 is MNHEY, CDR2 SVGEGT, per germline. V was cut by 0 bases and J by 5 bases, with 17 bases left in between. This chain's CDR3 is CASSYSARRRVNNEQFF. CDR3 in DNA: TGTGCCAGCAGTTACTCGGCAAGGCGAAGAGTGAACAATGAGCAGTTCTTC.

This clonotype was seen repeatedly, ten times or more. V is TRBV19 and J is TRBJ2-3; a possible D gene is TRBD2 (5 bases). The CDR3 contains 14 residues. Germline V gives CDR1 LNHDA, CDR2 SQIVND (reference sequence). Trimming removed 5 bases at V and 5 bases at J, with 14 bases between. CDR3 sequence reads: CASSPGNGVDTQYF. For the CDR3, the DNA is TGTGCCAGTAGTCCCGGGAATGGAGTAGATACGCAGTATTTT.

This clonotype occurred many times. The V gene is TRBV5-1, the J gene TRBJ2-5; TRBD1 agrees at 7 bases. Germline CDR1 and CDR2: SGHRS and YFSETQ. V gave up 4 bases and J gave up 5 bases; unmatched junction bases: 5. This CDR3 is 13 amino acids long. CDR3: CASSRTQGETQYF. The CDR3 region has the DNA TGCGCCAGCAGCAGGACACAGGGGGAGACCCAGTACTTC.

This clonotype was counted at least ten times. The rearrangement joins TRBV19 to TRBJ2-7, with D hard to call. Germline V gene sequence: CDR1 LNHDA, CDR2 SQIVND (reference sequence). Trimming removed 7 bases from V and 1 base from J, with 8 bases in between. The CDR3 is 12 residues long. This CDR3 reads CASISQSYEQYF. CDR3 sequence (DNA): TGTGCCAGTATCTCTCAGTCCTACGAGCAGTACTTC. Supplemented by reference TRBV19 and TRBJ2-7, the full variable domain reads DGGITQSPKYLFRKEGQNVTLSCEQNLNHDAMYWYRQDPGQGLRLIYYSQIVNDFQKGDIAEGYSVSREKKESFPLTVTSAQKNPTAFYLCASISQSYEQYFGPGTRLTVT.

This clonotype was picked up many times. The chain has TRBV4-2 and TRBJ2-1; possibly TRBD2 for D (6 bases). Germline-derived CDR1 and CDR2 are LGHNA and YNFKEQ. The CDR3 sequence is 15 residues long. The V gene lost 0 bases and the J gene lost 7 bases, with 13 bases spanning the gap. The CDR3 region is CASSQESGLGNEQFF. The CDR3 nucleotides read TGTGCCAGCAGCCAAGAAAGCGGGTTGGGGAATGAGCAGTTCTTC.

This clonotype occurred many times. A read error is possible here, since a much larger clone lies one base away. CDR3 in DNA: TGCAGTGCTTCTGACCCGGGAGGGGTGGGGACCTACGAGCAGTACTTC. It encodes CSASDPGGVGTYEQYF. The chain combines TRBV20-1 with TRBJ2-7, with 8 positions matching TRBD2. J was trimmed by 2 bases and V by 5 bases; bases with no gene match: 14. The length of the CDR3 is 16 residues. Per germline, CDR1 DFQATT and CDR2 SNEGSKA (reference sequence).

Worth noting for this clonotype: This CDR3 is missing its conserved last phenylalanine or tryptophan, likely due to a read error. This chain uses TRBV2 with TRBJ2-7; 7 bases are a match to TRBD2. The CDR3 length is 15 residues. Germline V gene lookup returns CDR1 SNHLY and CDR2 FYNNEI. The trim removed 6 bases at V and 2 bases at J, leaving 10 bases unmatched. CDR3 nucleotide sequence: TGTGCCAGCAGCCCCCGAGATAGCGGGCCCTACGAGCAGTACTCC. It translates to CASSPRDSGPYEQYS.

This clonotype ranks as medium-sized. This chain connects TRBV6-1 to TRBJ2-3; tentatively, D is TRBD1 (6 bases). The CDR3 runs to 15 residues. From germline, CDR1 is MNHNS and CDR2 SASEGT. V lost 5 bases and J 2 bases, leaving 14 bases between the germline ends. CDR3 coding DNA: TGTGCCAGCAGTCCCCAGGACAGACTCACAGATACGCAGTATTTT. This sequence encodes CASSPQDRLTDTQYF.

This clonotype is labeled as medium-sized. The chain is built from TRBV30 and TRBJ1-2, with D perhaps TRBD1 (5 bases). V shed 6 bases and J shed 8 bases, with 13 bases lying between them. Germline V lookup: CDR1 GTSNPN, CDR2 SVGIG (reference sequence). The CDR3 is made up of 11 amino acids. The CDR3 loop is CACRDLRGYTF. DNA for the CDR3: TGTGCCTGTCGGGACCTCAGAGGCTACACCTTC.

In this sample, this clonotype turned up many times. This chain connects TRBV18 to TRBJ1-6; 7 bases are shared with TRBD1. V was pared by 6 bases and J by 7 bases, with 9 bases of the junction left unmatched. CDR3 length: 15 residues. CDR1 is KGHSH, CDR2 LQKENI, per germline. CDR3 sequence reads: CASSFFGTANSPLHF. The CDR3, as DNA: TGTGCCAGCTCCTTTTTTGGGACAGCAAATTCACCCCTCCACTTT. The variable domain in full, with the rest retrieved from reference TRBV18 and TRBJ1-6, is NAGVMQNPRHLVRRRGQEARLRCSPMKGHSHVYWYRQLPEEGLKFMVYLQKENIIDESGMPKERFSAEFPKEGPSILRIQQVVRGDSAAYFCASSFFGTANSPLHFGNGTRLTVT.